The sequence of this TCR beta chain was determined in a study of blood T cell repertoires in COVID-19 (dated by TCRdb to 2020 to 2021). For context, the study as a whole: Collaborator samples came from the United States, Italy and Spain and covered acute and convalescent phases of COVID-19. The prospective study material was composed of cDNA or gDNA derived from T cells, B-cell-depleted T cells, or PBMCs. Deeply sampled blood TCRbeta repertoires from subjects exposed to, actively infected with, or recovered from COVID-19 were included in the dataset. A freely available public database, intended as a resource for researchers studying the immune response to SARS-CoV-2, is where the repertoires were released. The samples were drawn from two sources: the first 160 participants of the ongoing ImmuneRACE study, and 1,000 to 1,500 subjects contributed by 6 global collaborators. A de-identified subject ID, COVID-19 status, age in years and sex were almost always included in the sample metadata. Where available, HLA class I and class II types were taken from metadata supplied by the sample provider and were not determined by assay-based typing. Overall study results and their limits: The quantity of clinical and demographic metadata differed by source and by participant and was supplied without curation.

Each collaborating institution followed its own protocols to collect whole blood in K2EDTA tubes. For TCRbeta analysis, collaborators shipped samples in one of three forms: frozen whole blood, isolated PBMCs, or DNA extracted from either of those sample types. Details on this clone: The target of this receptor is not known. Within one base of it there is no much larger clone, and no base qualities were kept.

As encoded in the germline V gene, CDR1 is SGHRS while CDR2 is YFSETQ. V sheds 7 bases and J sheds 2 bases, leaving 18 bases between their ends. Measured from the cysteine to the phenylalanine, the CDR3 is 16 residues long. The entry retains the CDR3 DNA only, 48 bases that are in frame from base 1. TCRbeta CDR3 regions were amplified from genomic DNA using the immunoSEQ Assay, a bias-controlled multiplex PCR. The study's own analysis went as follows. Nucleated cell counts per sample were estimated from amplification of reference gene primers within the assay. To quantify the absolute abundance of each unique TCRbeta CDR3 rearrangement, sequence reads were collapsed and filtered. For each sample, productive Simpson clonality was calculated by taking the square root of Simpson's diversity index across productive rearrangements. The table comes from immuneACCESS by way of TCRdb, which keeps in-frame sequences with V and J called. Part of the clones is missing from these tables; in studies checked, under half for an unresolved V gene and the rest for unknown reasons. The V and J calls and the clone size are those of that table, but D and trimming were determined from the DNA. In this sample the table shows around 290,000 clones, more than 85% of which occur a single time. Approximately 4.3% of the sample lies in the top ten.

Here the chain combines TRBV5-1 and TRBJ1-4; a confident D gene designation cannot be given. Sequenced: peripheral blood. This TCR was recovered from a man aged 35 to 55 with acute or convalescent COVID-19. The CDR3 reads as follows: CASPRRAGSTNEKLFF. Read as DNA, the sequence is TGCGCCAGCCCACGACGGGCGGGATCGACTAATGAAAAACTGTTTTTT.